These T cell receptor beta chains were read from a single sample in a study of blood T cell repertoires in COVID-19. Assay: immunoSEQ multiplex PCR; the TCRdb copy retains only in-frame clones and omits some. The repertoire includes 70,000 to 75,000 clones, 79% of them detected once, and approximately 26% sits in the top ten. The sequenced material came from peripheral blood. The receptor set was obtained from a man between 60 and 75 years old with active or convalescent COVID-19. Each CDR3 is given with its conserved first and last residue. Each record gives: J gene, D gene, clone size, V gene, CDR3 DNA, CDR3 protein. A D gene is named only where the DNA matches it firmly. Only part of the rows carry a size: once, few, many, or a class if the clone is expanded.

>TRBJ2-2|TRBD2|-|TRBV27
TGTGCCAGCAGTTTAGGGGGGGGAGTCACCGGGGAGCTGTTTTTT
CASSLGGGVTGELFF
>TRBJ2-2|TRBD1|few|TRBV24-1
TGTGCCACCAGTGATCTCCGACAGGGAGACACCGGGGAGCTGTTTTTT
CATSDLRQGDTGELFF
>TRBJ1-1|-|-|TRBV28
TGTGCCACCTCGACAGTCTTCAACACTGAAGCTTTCTTT
CATSTVFNTEAFF
>TRBJ1-5|-|-|TRBV11-1
TGTGCCAGCAGCTTAGGAGGGGAGGGACAGCCCCAGCATTTT
CASSLGGEGQPQHF
>TRBJ1-1|TRBD1|-|TRBV9
TGTGCCAGCAGCGAGGGGACAGACCTGAACACTGAAGCTTTCTTT
CASSEGTDLNTEAFF
>TRBJ2-5|-|-|TRBV11-2
TGTGCCAGCAGCCGGATGGGGGGATTCCAAGAGACCCAGTACTTC
CASSRMGGFQETQYF
>TRBJ2-3|-|few|TRBV6-5
TGTGCCAGCATTTCCGTCACAGATACGCAGTATTTT
CASISVTDTQYF
>TRBJ2-7|-|-|TRBV28
TGTGCCAGCAGCCACCGGAAAGGAGCATCCTACGAGCAGTACTTC
CASSHRKGASYEQYF
>TRBJ2-5|TRBD2|-|TRBV13
TGTGCCAGCAGTTCCTCACCGGGACTAGCGGGGGCCGGGGAGACCCAGTACTTC
CASSSSPGLAGAGETQYF
>TRBJ2-7|TRBD2|-|TRBV9
TGTGCCAGCATCTTTAGCGGGGGGGTTCCCGAGCAGTACTTC
CASIFSGGVPEQYF
>TRBJ1-5|TRBD1|-|TRBV5-6
TGTGCCAGCAGCCGCGGACAGGGGAACAATCAGCCCCAGCATTTT
CASSRGQGNNQPQHF
>TRBJ2-3|TRBD2|few|TRBV19
TGTGCCAGTAGTATACTAGCGGGGACCACAGATACGCAGTATTTT
CASSILAGTTDTQYF
>TRBJ2-3|-|-|TRBV5-1
TGCGCCAGCAGCTTTATAGCAGGGCCAGATACGCAGTATTTT
CASSFIAGPDTQYF
>TRBJ2-3|-|-|TRBV27
TGTGCCAGCAGCATGGACAGCCGCACAGATACGCAGTATTTT
CASSMDSRTDTQYF
>TRBJ1-5|TRBD1|-|TRBV18
TGTGCCAGCTCACCCCCCGGGGACAGGGTTAAGCCCCAGCATTTT
CASSPPGDRVKPQHF
>TRBJ2-1|TRBD2|-|TRBV7-2
TGTGCCAGCAGCATCCCCGGGACTATAAACAATGAGCAGTTCTTC
CASSIPGTINNEQFF
>TRBJ2-6|TRBD1|-|TRBV5-1
TGCGCCAGCAGCCCACCCCAGGGGGCGGCTGGGGCCAACGTCCTGACTTTC
CASSPPQGAAGANVLTF
>TRBJ1-2|-|-|TRBV18
TGTGCCAGCTCACCGCGGGCCGATCCTATCTATGGCTACACCTTC
CASSPRADPIYGYTF